This TCR beta chain was captured in a study of response to subunit inactivated influenza vaccine. Study-wide results and limits: It was the authors' suggestion that each seasonal influenza vaccination recruits few new T cells.

Germline V gene lookup returns CDR1 SGHRS and CDR2 YFSETQ. The V gene lost 0 bases and the J gene lost 0 bases, with 7 bases spanning the gap. The length of the CDR3 is 14 residues. In regard to this clonotype: Antigen: not known.

TCRdb re-derived calls from the RT-PCR reads in MiXCR, one entry per CDR3 protein. This table has approximately 160,000 distinct CDR3 sequences, roughly 10% appearing once. The genes are TRBV5-1 and TRBJ2-7; D is unresolved. The source was CD8+ T cells sorted from PBMCs, collected roughly 24 months after vaccination. The receptor's source is a man between 50 and 69 years old who received an inactivated influenza vaccine. CDR3: CASSLVLSSYEQYF. The CDR3 DNA is TGCGCCAGCAGCTTGGTGCTCAGCTCCTACGAGCAGTACTTC.